This T cell receptor (beta chain) is from a study of blood T cell repertoires in COVID-19 (dated by TCRdb to the early 2020s). Background on the whole study: The collaborator samples originated in the United States, Italy and Spain and spanned the acute and convalescent phases of COVID-19. The prospective study material was composed of cDNA or gDNA derived from T cells, B-cell-depleted T cells, or PBMCs. Deeply sampled blood TCRbeta repertoires from subjects exposed to, actively infected with, or recovered from COVID-19 were included in the dataset. The repertoires were released in a freely available public database intended as a resource for research on the immune response to SARS-CoV-2. Samples came from the ongoing ImmuneRACE study (first 160 participants) plus 1,254 subjects from 6 global collaborators. Nearly every sample came with metadata listing a de-identified subject ID, COVID-19 status, age in years and sex. Where available, HLA class I and class II types were obtained from metadata supplied by the sample provider rather than from assay-based typing.

Participants in the prospective study were enrolled through a virtual design, were aged roughly 18 to 95 years, and lived in 20 to 30 United States geographic areas. Cohort assignment in the prospective study relied on participant-reported clinical history from a screening survey and a study questionnaire. For ImmuneRACE Cohort 3, a participant was defined as recovered based on two consecutive negative NP/OP PCR tests, clearance by a healthcare professional, or resolution of symptoms. In the prospective study, whole blood, serum and a nasopharyngeal or oropharyngeal swab were collected from each participant by mobile phlebotomists. Additional blood draws and questionnaires over an approximately two-month period could optionally be provided by prospective study participants. Before DNA extraction, prospective study blood samples were shipped either frozen or at room temperature. Results and caveats for the whole study, not just this receptor: How much clinical and demographic metadata was included differed by source and by participant, and the metadata was provided uncurated.

TCRbeta CDR3 regions were amplified from genomic DNA using the immunoSEQ Assay, a bias-controlled multiplex PCR. As for how the authors treated the data: Within the assay, amplification of reference gene primers was used to estimate how many nucleated cells each sample contained. Sequence reads were collapsed and filtered to measure the absolute abundance of every unique TCRbeta CDR3 rearrangement. For each sample, productive Simpson clonality was calculated by taking the square root of Simpson's diversity index across productive rearrangements. As stored in TCRdb, this immuneACCESS dataset retains in-frame rearrangements with V and J assigned. A fraction of the clones does not appear; measured against another copy, unresolved V genes explain less than half of the discrepancy, and the remainder lacks a known reason. V and J calls and clone size come straight from that table; D and trimming were deduced from the DNA. Within this sample are roughly 330,000 clones, with more than 70% of them counted one time only. Over 4% of the sample is taken by the ten largest.

About this clone: There is no known antigen for this receptor. No base qualities exist here, and no much larger clone lies one base off it.

What was sequenced was PBMCs or T cells enriched from blood (not recorded which). The receptor was isolated from a woman in her 30s who had recovered from COVID-19.

Read as DNA, the sequence is TGTGCCAGCAGCCCAGTGGGACAGCATAATGAAAAACTGTTTTTT. Its protein reads: CASSPVGQHNEKLFF. The chain couples TRBV5-6 to TRBJ1-4, with 7 middle bases fitting TRBD1. Trimming takes 4 bases off V and 4 bases off J; junction bases not matched to a gene: 7. Its CDR3 holds 15 amino acids, cysteine through phenylalanine. Just CDR3 DNA is preserved here, 45 bases in frame from base 1. CDR1 and CDR2 are read off the germline V gene as SGHDT and YYEEEE.